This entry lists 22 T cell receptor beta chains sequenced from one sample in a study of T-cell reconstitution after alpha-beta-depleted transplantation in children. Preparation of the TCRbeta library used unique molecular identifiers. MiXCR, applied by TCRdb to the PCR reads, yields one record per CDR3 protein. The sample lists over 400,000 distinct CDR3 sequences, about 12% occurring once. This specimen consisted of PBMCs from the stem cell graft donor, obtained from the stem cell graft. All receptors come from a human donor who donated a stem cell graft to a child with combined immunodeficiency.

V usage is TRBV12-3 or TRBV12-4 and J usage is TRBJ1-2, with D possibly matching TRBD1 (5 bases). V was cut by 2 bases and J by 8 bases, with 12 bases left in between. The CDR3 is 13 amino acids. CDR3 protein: CASSLSRVEGYTF. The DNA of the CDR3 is TGTGCCAGCAGTTTAAGCAGGGTGGAGGGCTACACCTTC.

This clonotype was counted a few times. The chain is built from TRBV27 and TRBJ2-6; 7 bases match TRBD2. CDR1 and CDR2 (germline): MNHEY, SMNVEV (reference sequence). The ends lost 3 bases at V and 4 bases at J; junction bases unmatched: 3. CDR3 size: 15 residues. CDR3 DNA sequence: TGTGCCAGCAGTTTTGGCGGGGGAGGGGCCAACGTCCTGACTTTC. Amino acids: CASSFGGGGANVLTF.

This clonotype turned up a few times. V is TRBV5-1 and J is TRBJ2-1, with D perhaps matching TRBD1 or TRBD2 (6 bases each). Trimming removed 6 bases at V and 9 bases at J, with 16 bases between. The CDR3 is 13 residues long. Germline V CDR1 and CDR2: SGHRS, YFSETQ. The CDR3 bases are TGCGCCAGCAACCCGTGGGGGGCCACTGAGCAGTTCTTC. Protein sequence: CASNPWGATEQFF.

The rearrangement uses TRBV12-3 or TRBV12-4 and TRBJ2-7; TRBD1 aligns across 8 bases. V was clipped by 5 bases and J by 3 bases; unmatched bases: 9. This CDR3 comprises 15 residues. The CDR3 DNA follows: TGTGCCAGCAGTGGGACCGGGACAGGACACTACGAGCAGTACTTC. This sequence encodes CASSGTGTGHYEQYF.

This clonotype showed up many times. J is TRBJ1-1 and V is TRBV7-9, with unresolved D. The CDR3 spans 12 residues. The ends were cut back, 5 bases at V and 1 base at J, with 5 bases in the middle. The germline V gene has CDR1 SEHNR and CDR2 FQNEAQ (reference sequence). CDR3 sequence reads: CASSLQNTEAFF. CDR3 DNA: TGTGCCAGCAGCCTCCAGAACACTGAAGCTTTCTTT.

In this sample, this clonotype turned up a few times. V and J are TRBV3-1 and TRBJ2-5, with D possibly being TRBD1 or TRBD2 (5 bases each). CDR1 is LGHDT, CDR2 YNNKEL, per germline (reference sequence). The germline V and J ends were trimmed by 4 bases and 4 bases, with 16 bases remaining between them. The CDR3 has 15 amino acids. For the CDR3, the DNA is TGTGCCAGCAGCCCCTCCGGGACCTCGAGAGAGACCCAGTACTTC. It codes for CASSPSGTSRETQYF.

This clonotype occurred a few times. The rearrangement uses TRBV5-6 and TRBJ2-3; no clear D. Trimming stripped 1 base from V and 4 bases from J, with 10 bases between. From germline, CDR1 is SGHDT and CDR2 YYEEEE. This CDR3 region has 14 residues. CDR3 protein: CASSLLSGADTQYF. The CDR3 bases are TGTGCCAGCAGCTTGCTTTCCGGAGCAGATACGCAGTATTTT.

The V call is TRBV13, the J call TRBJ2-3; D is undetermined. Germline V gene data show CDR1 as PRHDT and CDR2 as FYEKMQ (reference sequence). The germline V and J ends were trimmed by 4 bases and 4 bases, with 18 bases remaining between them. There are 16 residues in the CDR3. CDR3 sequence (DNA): TGTGCCAGCAGCTCCCGAGACTCATCCCGGGCAGATACGCAGTATTTT. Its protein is CASSSRDSSRADTQYF.

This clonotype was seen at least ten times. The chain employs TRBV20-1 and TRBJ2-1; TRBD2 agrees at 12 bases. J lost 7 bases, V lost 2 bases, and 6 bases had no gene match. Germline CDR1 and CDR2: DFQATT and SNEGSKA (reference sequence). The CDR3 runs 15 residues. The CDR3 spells CSARRLAGERNEQFF. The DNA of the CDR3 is TGCAGTGCTAGACGACTAGCGGGAGAGCGAAATGAGCAGTTCTTC.

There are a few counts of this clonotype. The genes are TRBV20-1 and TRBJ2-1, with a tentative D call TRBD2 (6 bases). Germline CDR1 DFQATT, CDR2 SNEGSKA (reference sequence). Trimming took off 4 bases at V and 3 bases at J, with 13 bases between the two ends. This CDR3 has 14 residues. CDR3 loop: CSANLEGNYNEQFF. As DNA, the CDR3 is TGCAGTGCTAACCTGGAGGGGAACTACAATGAGCAGTTCTTC.

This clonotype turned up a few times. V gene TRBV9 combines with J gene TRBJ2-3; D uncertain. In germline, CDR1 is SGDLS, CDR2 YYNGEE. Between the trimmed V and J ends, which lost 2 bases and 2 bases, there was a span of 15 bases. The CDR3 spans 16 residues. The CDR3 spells CASSVGWPSHTDTQYF. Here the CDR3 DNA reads TGTGCCAGCAGCGTTGGTTGGCCTTCTCACACAGATACGCAGTATTTT.

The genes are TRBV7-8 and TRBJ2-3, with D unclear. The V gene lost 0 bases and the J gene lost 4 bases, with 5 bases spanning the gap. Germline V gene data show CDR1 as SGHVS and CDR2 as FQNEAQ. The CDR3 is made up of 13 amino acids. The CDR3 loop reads CASSLAAADTQYF. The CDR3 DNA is TGTGCCAGCAGCTTAGCTGCGGCAGATACGCAGTATTTT.

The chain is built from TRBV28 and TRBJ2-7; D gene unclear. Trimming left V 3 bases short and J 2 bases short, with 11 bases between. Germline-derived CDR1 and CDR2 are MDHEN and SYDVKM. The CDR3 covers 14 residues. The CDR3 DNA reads TGTGCCAGCAGTTTTGGCCCTTTGGCCTACGAGCAGTACTTC. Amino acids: CASSFGPLAYEQYF.

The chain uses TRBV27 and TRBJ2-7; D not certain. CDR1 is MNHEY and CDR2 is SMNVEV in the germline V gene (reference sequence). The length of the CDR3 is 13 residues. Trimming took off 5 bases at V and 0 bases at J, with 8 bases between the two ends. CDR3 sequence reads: CASSKGPSYEQYF. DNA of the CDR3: TGTGCCAGCAGTAAGGGTCCCTCCTACGAGCAGTACTTC.

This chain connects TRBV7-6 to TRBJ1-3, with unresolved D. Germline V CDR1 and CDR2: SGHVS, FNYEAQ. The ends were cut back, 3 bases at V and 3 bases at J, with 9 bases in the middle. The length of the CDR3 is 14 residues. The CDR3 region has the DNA TGTGCCAGCAGCTTGCGGCGGGATGGAAACACCATATATTTT. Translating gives CASSLRRDGNTIYF.

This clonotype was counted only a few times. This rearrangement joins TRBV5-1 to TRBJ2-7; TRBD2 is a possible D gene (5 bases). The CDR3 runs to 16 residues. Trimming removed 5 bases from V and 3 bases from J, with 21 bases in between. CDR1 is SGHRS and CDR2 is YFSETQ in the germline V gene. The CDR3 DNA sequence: TGCGCCAGCAGACCCTCCAACTTTCTAGGGAGCTACGAGCAGTACTTC. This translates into CASRPSNFLGSYEQYF.

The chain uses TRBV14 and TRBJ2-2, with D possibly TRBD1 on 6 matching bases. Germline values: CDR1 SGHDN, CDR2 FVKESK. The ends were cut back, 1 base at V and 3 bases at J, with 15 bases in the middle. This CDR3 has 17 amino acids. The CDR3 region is CASSQGVQGLYTGELFF. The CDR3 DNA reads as TGTGCCAGCAGCCAAGGTGTTCAGGGGCTATACACCGGGGAGCTGTTTTTT.

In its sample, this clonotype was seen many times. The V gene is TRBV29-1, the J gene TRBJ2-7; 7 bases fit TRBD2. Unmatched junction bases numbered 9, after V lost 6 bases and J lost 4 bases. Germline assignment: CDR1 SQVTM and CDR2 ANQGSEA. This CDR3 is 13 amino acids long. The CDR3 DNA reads TGCAGCGTGTTTGACCAGCGGGGTTACGAGCAGTACTTC. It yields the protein CSVFDQRGYEQYF.

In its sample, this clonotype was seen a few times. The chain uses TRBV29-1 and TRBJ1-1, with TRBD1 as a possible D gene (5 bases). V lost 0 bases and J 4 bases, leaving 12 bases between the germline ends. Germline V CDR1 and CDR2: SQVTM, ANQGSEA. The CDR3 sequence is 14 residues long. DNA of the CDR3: TGCAGCGTTGAAGAAGGAGGGGTTGGCACTGAAGCTTTCTTT. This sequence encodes CSVEEGGVGTEAFF.

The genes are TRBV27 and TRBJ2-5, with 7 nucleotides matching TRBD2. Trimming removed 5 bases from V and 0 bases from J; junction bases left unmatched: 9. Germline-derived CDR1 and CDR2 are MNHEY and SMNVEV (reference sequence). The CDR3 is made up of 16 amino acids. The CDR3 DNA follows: TGTGCCAGCAGTGCAGCGGGGCCCCGGTACCAAGAGACCCAGTACTTC. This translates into CASSAAGPRYQETQYF.

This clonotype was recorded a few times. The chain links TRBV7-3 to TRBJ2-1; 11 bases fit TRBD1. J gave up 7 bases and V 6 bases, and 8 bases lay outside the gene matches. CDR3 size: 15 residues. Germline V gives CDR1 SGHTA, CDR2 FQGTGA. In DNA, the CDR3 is TGTGCCAGCAGTAAAGGGACAGGGGGGATAAATGAGCAGTTCTTC. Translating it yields CASSKGTGGINEQFF.

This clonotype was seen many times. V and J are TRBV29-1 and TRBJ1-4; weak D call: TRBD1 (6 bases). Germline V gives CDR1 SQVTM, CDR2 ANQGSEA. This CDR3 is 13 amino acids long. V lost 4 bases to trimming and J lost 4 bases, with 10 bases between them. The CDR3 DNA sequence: TGCAGCGTTGGGACAGTCCTTAATGAAAAACTGTTTTTT. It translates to CSVGTVLNEKLFF.